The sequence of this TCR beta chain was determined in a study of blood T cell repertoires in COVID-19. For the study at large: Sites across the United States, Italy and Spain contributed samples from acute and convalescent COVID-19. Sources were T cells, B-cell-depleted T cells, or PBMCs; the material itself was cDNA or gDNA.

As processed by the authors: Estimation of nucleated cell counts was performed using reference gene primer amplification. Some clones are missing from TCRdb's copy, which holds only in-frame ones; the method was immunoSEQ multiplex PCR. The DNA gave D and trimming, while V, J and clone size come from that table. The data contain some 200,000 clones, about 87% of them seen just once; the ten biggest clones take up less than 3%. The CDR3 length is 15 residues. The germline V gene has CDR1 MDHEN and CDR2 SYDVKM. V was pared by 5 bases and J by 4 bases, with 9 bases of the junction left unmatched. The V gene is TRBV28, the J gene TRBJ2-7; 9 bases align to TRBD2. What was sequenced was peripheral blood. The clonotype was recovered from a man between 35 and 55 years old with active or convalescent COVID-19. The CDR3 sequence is CASSDLAGGFYEQYF. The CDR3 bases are TGTGCCAGCAGTGATCTCGCGGGGGGGTTTTACGAGCAGTACTTC.